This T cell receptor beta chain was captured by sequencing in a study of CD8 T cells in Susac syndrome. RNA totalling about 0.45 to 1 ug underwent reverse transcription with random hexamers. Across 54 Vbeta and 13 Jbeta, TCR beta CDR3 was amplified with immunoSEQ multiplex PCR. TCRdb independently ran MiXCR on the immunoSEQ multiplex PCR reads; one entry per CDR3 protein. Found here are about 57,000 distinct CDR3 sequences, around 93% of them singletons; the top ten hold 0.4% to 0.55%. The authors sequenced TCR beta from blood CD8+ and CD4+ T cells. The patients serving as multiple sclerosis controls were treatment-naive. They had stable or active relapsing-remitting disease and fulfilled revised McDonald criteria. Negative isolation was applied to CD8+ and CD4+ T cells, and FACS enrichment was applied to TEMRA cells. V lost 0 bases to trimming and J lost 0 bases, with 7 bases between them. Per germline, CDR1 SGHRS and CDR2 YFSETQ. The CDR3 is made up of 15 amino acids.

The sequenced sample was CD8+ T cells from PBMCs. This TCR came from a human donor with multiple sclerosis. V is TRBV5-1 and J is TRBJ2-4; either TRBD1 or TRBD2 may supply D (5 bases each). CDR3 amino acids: CASSLGGTAKNIQYF. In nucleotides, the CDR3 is TGCGCCAGCAGCTTGGGTGGGACAGCCAAAAACATTCAGTACTTC.